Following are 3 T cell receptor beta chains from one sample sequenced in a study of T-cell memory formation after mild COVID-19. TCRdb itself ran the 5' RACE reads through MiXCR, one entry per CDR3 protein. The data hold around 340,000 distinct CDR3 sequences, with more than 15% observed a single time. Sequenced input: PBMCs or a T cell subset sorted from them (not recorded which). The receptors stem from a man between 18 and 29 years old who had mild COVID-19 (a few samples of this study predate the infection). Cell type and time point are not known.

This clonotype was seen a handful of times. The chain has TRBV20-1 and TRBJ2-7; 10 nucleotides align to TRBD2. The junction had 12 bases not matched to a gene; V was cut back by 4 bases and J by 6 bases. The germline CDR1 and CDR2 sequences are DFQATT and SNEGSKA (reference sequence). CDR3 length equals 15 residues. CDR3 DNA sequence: TGCAGTGCTAACCCCCCTTTGAGCGGGGGGGGCGAGCAGTACTTC. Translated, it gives CSANPPLSGGGEQYF.

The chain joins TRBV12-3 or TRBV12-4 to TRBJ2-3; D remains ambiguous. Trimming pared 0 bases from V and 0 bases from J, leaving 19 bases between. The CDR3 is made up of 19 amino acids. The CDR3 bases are TGTGCCAGCAGTTTAGCGCCCCTGGCGGTCCCTCCTAGCACAGATACGCAGTATTTT. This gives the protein CASSLAPLAVPPSTDTQYF.

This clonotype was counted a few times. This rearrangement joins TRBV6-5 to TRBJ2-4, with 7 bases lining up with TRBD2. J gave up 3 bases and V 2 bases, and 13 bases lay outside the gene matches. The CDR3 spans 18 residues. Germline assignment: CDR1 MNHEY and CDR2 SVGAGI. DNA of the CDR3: TGTGCCAGCAGTTACGTCGGCGACAGCGGGGATTACAAAAACATTCAGTACTTC. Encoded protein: CASSYVGDSGDYKNIQYF.